Shown below are 8 T cell receptor beta chains from a single sample sequenced in a study of T cell responses to AZD1222 COVID-19 vaccine. TCRdb's copy holds only in-frame clones and misses some; the assay was immunoSEQ multiplex PCR. The sample holds about 150,000 clones, more than 85% seen once. This material consisted of peripheral blood, taken on day 0 of AZD1222 vaccination. The origin of the receptors is an adult in good health.

The CDR3 region has the DNA TGCAGCGTTGAAGAGGTCCCGGGAGGGCCCCAGCATTTT. This sequence encodes CSVEEVPGGPQHF. The rearrangement uses TRBV29-1 and TRBJ1-5; no definite D call. V lost 0 bases to trimming and J lost 9 bases, with 12 bases between them. Germline lookup yields CDR1 SQVTM and CDR2 ANQGSEA. The CDR3 is 13 residues long.

The sample holds one count of this clone. The rearrangement links TRBV19 to TRBJ2-1; 13 positions agree with TRBD2. This CDR3 has 15 amino acids. Germline V gives CDR1 LNHDA, CDR2 SQIVND (reference sequence). Losses at the gene ends were 5 bases for V and 7 bases for J; bases not matched to a gene: 5. The CDR3 nucleotides read TGTGCCAGTAGTCGGACTAGCGGGAGTTGGAATGAGCAGTTCTTC. This gives the protein CASSRTSGSWNEQFF.

This clone is a singleton in its sample. The chain carries TRBV7-9 and TRBJ2-5, with D possibly TRBD2 on 5 matching bases. Deletions cut 4 bases from V and 2 bases from J, with 14 bases between. CDR1 is SEHNR, CDR2 FQNEAQ, per germline (reference sequence). This CDR3 contains 15 residues. The CDR3 loop is CASSSPRGRQETQYF. The CDR3 nucleotides read TGTGCCAGCAGCTCGCCACGGGGAAGACAAGAGACCCAGTACTTC. Full variable domain (outside the CDR3, taken from reference TRBV7-9 and TRBJ2-5): DTGVSQNPRHKITKRGQNVTFRCDPISEHNRLYWYRQTLGQGPEFLTYFQNEAQLEKSRLLSDRFSAERPKGSFSTLEIQRTEQGDSAMYLCASSSPRGRQETQYFGPGTRLLVL.

The chain employs TRBV5-6 and TRBJ2-5; D is ambiguous. This CDR3 has 12 residues. V lost 4 bases to trimming and J lost 10 bases, with 14 bases between them. Germline loops: CDR1 SGHDT, CDR2 YYEEEE. CDR3 bases: TGTGCCAGCAGCGTGAACTTGGGAATCCAGTACTTC. Protein sequence: CASSVNLGIQYF.

The genes are TRBV18 and TRBJ2-2; D is unclear. The CDR3 length is 16 residues. Germline V gene data show CDR1 as KGHSH and CDR2 as LQKENI. The V end was cut by 0 bases, the J end by 1 base, with 9 bases between. The CDR3 nucleotides read TGTGCCAGCTCACCACCTGGCAGAGAGAACACCGGGGAGCTGTTTTTT. It translates to CASSPPGRENTGELFF.

The rearrangement joins TRBV3-1 (or the pseudogene TRBV3-2) to TRBJ2-7; D is unresolved. V was trimmed by 1 base and J by 3 bases, leaving 4 bases between them. CDR1 is LGHDT and CDR2 is YNNKEL in the germline V gene (reference sequence). This CDR3 spans 12 amino acids. The CDR3 nucleotides are TGTGCCAGCAGCCAAGGGGACTACGAGCAGTACTTC. Translating gives CASSQGDYEQYF.

The table lists this clone with a count of one. J is TRBJ2-7 and V is TRBV6-5, with TRBD1 as a possible D gene (6 bases). The CDR3 covers 12 residues. Deletions cut 9 bases from V and 0 bases from J, with 9 bases between. Germline V gene sequence: CDR1 MNHEY, CDR2 SVGAGI. For the CDR3, the DNA is TGTGCCAGTTCGGACAGCTCCTACGAGCAGTACTTC. This translates into CASSDSSYEQYF.

This clone came up once. The V call is TRBV6-5, the J call TRBJ2-1; D is unresolved. CDR1 and CDR2 from the germline V gene are MNHEY and SVGAGI. Deletions cut 2 bases from V and 0 bases from J, with 11 bases between. This CDR3 is 16 amino acids long. The CDR3 region is CASSYKAYSSYNEQFF. CDR3 nucleotide sequence: TGTGCCAGCAGTTACAAGGCTTATAGCTCCTACAATGAGCAGTTCTTC.